The 27 T cell receptor beta chains listed next were all sequenced from one sample in a study of tumor-infiltrating lymphocytes in primary liver carcinoma. The source material, roughly 20-31 mg of unsorted bulk tissue, was used to co-extract RNA and DNA. Reverse transcription of about 500 ng total RNA with a constant-region primer produced TCR beta cDNA. ARM-PCR was slightly modified, and three nested multiplex PCR rounds with it gave rise to the TCR beta libraries. The first two PCR rounds, roughly 10 cycles each, used TRBV1-TRBV30 forward primers and a C-beta reverse primer. TCRdb fed the multiplex PCR reads into MiXCR, producing one record per CDR3 protein. The sample consists of approximately 110,000 distinct CDR3 sequences, 50% to 80% of them appearing once. Sequencing was done on a sample of liver tumor tissue from sampling region 3. Noted subset: tumor region T3, left-lateral pole. All receptors derive from a woman aged 55-69 years with primary liver carcinoma and hepatitis B virus infection.

This clonotype was picked up a small number of times. This may be a read error, as it is one base from a much larger clone. The gene calls are TRBV29-1 and TRBJ2-6, with a tentative D call TRBD1 (6 bases). The V and J ends lost 4 bases and 0 bases respectively, with 13 bases between them. The germline V gene has CDR1 SQVTM and CDR2 ANQGSEA. This CDR3 spans 16 amino acids. Here the CDR3 reads CSVAGTCRSGANVLTF. CDR3 nucleotides: TGCAGCGTTGCCGGGACATGTCGCTCTGGGGCCAACGTCCTGACTTTC.

At least ten counts were recorded for this clonotype. The genes are TRBV6-2 or TRBV6-3 and TRBJ2-7; the D gene could be TRBD1 or TRBD2 (5 bases each). Trimming stripped 11 bases from V and 6 bases from J, with 17 bases between. The CDR3 is 12 amino acids. The germline gives CDR1 MNHEY, CDR2 SVGEGT. Here the CDR3 DNA reads TGTGCCTCCTCCGGGACCCCCCGCGAGCAGTACTTC. Translation gives CASSGTPREQYF.

A remark on this clonotype: The junction differs from germline at one of its ends, possibly a read error. This chain links TRBV11-2 with TRBJ2-2; 7 positions agree with TRBD1. CDR3 length: 18 residues. CDR1 and CDR2 (germline): SGHAT, FQNNGV. This CDR3 is CASSRGGSYIADTWELVF. The CDR3 DNA is TGTGCCAGCAGCCGAGGGGGCTCTTATATCGCGGACACCTGGGAGCTGGTTTTT. Based on the CDR3 plus reference TRBV11-2 and TRBJ2-2, the full variable domain is EAGVAQSPRYKIIEKRQSVAFWCNPISGHATLYWYQQILGQGPKLLIQFQNNGVVDDSQLPKDRFSAERLKGVDSTLKIQPAKLEDSAVYLCASSRGGSYIADTWELVFGEGSRLTVL.

This clonotype was recorded many times. The V gene is TRBV4-1, the J gene TRBJ2-5; D call uncertain. V lost 3 bases and J 7 bases, leaving 15 bases between the germline ends. The CDR3 runs 14 residues. CDR1 and CDR2 (germline): MGHRA, YSYEKL. The CDR3 sequence: CASSQSGPRRTQYF. The DNA of the CDR3 is TGCGCCAGCAGCCAGTCCGGGCCCCGGAGGACCCAGTACTTC.

For this clonotype: One end of the junction does not line up with germline, which may come from a read error. The rearrangement links TRBV29-1 to TRBJ2-3; tentatively, D is TRBD2 (5 bases). The CDR3 extends over 13 amino acids. The germline V gene has CDR1 SQVTM and CDR2 ANQGSEA. The chain's CDR3 is CSVRAGNTDTQYF. Written as DNA, the CDR3 is TGTAGCGTTCGAGCAGGCAACACAGATACGCAGTATTTT.

As concerns this clonotype: One end of the junction varies from germline; a read error may be responsible. The rearrangement joins TRBV28 to TRBJ2-3; the D is unclear. Germline V lookup: CDR1 MDHEN, CDR2 SYDVKM. This CDR3 is 15 amino acids long. The CDR3 DNA follows: TGTGCCAGCACCCGATCAGGACGGAGCACAGATAAGCAGTATTTT. Translated, it gives CASTRSGRSTDKQYF.

A remark on this clonotype: Relative to the germline gene, one junction end is altered; a read error may explain this. V is TRBV11-2 and J is TRBJ2-6, with 8 bases fitting TRBD1. This CDR3 comprises 19 residues. CDR1 and CDR2 from the germline V gene are SGHAT and FQNNGV. The CDR3 loop is CTSSLGDRPVSSRANVLAF. The CDR3 bases are TGTACCAGCAGCTTAGGGGACAGGCCCGTTAGCTCTAGGGCCAACGTCCTGGCTTTC.

The chain has TRBV6-1 and TRBJ2-3, with D unclear. The ends were cut back, 4 bases at V and 2 bases at J, with 10 bases in the middle. The CDR3 is made up of 14 amino acids. Germline values: CDR1 MNHNS, CDR2 SASEGT. The CDR3 sequence: CASSGSQFTDTQYF. CDR3 sequence (DNA): TGTGCCAGCAGTGGAAGTCAGTTCACAGATACGCAGTATTTT.

The gene calls are TRBV11-2 and TRBJ1-2; D unclear. V lost 7 bases and J lost 5, with 26 bases in between. The CDR3 extends over 17 amino acids. Germline V gene sequence: CDR1 SGHAT, CDR2 FQNNGV. DNA of the CDR3: TGTGCCAGCAACGCAGTTCGAGGTGCGGGAGGAAGGTATGGCTACACCTTC. It translates to CASNAVRGAGGRYGYTF.

On this clonotype itself: One end of the junction is discordant with germline, which a read error may explain. The chain joins TRBV5-4 to TRBJ1-1; D remains unclear. The CDR3 runs to 14 residues. Germline CDR1 SGHNT, CDR2 YYREEE (reference sequence). As DNA, the CDR3 is TGTTCCAGCAGCTTTTACAGCTTGAACACTGAAGCTTTCTTT. Its protein product is CSSSFYSLNTEAFF.

About this clonotype: Since a much larger clone is just one base distant, this may be a read error. The chain carries TRBV29-1 and TRBJ1-2; weak D call: TRBD1 (5 bases). The germline V gene encodes CDR1 SQVTM and CDR2 ANQGSEA. V lost 8 bases, J lost 6 bases, and 13 bases lay in between. The CDR3 runs to 11 residues. In DNA form, the CDR3 reads TGCAGCCTTGGGGCAGGAGATGGCTACACCTTC. Amino acid sequence: CSLGAGDGYTF.

This clonotype came up a few times. J is TRBJ2-2 and V is TRBV20-1; no reliable D call. Germline CDR1 is DFQATT and CDR2 is SNEGSKA (reference sequence). The CDR3 is 14 amino acids. Trimming took off 4 bases at V and 4 bases at J, with 13 bases between the two ends. CDR3 residues: CSAIPIDFTGELFF. In DNA form, the CDR3 reads TGCAGTGCTATACCCATAGACTTCACCGGGGAGCTGTTTTTT.

This clonotype was seen only a few times. This chain links TRBV12-3 or TRBV12-4 with TRBJ2-3; tentatively, D is TRBD2 (6 bases). CDR3 length: 14 residues. V shed 6 bases and J shed 4 bases, with 14 bases lying between them. The CDR3 protein is CASRRIADADTQYF. The CDR3 nucleotides are TGTGCCAGCAGAAGAATAGCGGACGCAGATACGCAGTATTTT.

A word on this clonotype: Relative to the germline gene, one junction end is altered; a read error may explain this. The chain uses TRBV11-2 and TRBJ1-1; D remains unclear. CDR1 SGHAT and CDR2 FQNNGV come from the germline V gene. CDR3 size: 13 residues. The chain's CDR3 is CASSPRRHTEAFF. The CDR3 nucleotides are TGTGCTAGCAGCCCGAGGAGGCACACTGAAGCTTTCTTT.

On this clonotype itself: A read error may account for a junction end that differs from germline. V and J are TRBV11-2 and TRBJ2-7, with 8 positions matching TRBD2. The V gene's germline CDR1 is SGHAT and CDR2 FQNNGV. The CDR3 runs 16 residues. The CDR3 bases are TGTACCAGCAGCTTGTCGGGCCCGGGAGGGCCCTACGAGCAGTACTTC. It is translated as CTSSLSGPGGPYEQYF.

In its sample, this clonotype was seen once. One end of the junction does not line up with germline, which may come from a read error. The chain couples TRBV11-2 to TRBJ2-3; unclear D gene. The CDR3 runs to 17 residues. Germline assignment: CDR1 SGHAT and CDR2 FQNNGV. The CDR3 loop reads CASSLGIRREGTDTRYF. Here the CDR3 DNA reads TGTGCCAGCAGTTTAGGGATTCGAAGGGAAGGCACAGATACGCGATATTTT.

This clonotype was observed a single time. Mismatch with germline at one junction end may stem from a read error. CDR3 protein: CASIRAQNTESFF. The DNA of the CDR3 is TGCGCCAGCATCAGGGCTCAGAACACTGAATCTTTCTTT. The V and J genes are TRBV10-2 and TRBJ1-1; D is perhaps TRBD1 (5 bases). Germline V gene lookup returns CDR1 WSHSY and CDR2 SAAADI. This CDR3 contains 13 residues.

The V and J genes are TRBV7-2 and TRBJ1-2; no reliable D call. Germline V gene sequence: CDR1 SGHTA, CDR2 FQGNSA. CDR3 length: 18 amino acids. V shed 3 bases and J shed 0 bases, with 20 bases lying between them. CDR3 nucleotide sequence: TGTGCCAGCAGCTTCGTTCAATCCGGCCCTGGTTCTAACTATGGCTACACCTTC. Its protein is CASSFVQSGPGSNYGYTF. Based on the CDR3 plus reference TRBV7-2 and TRBJ1-2, the full variable domain is GAGVSQSPSNKVTEKGKDVELRCDPISGHTALYWYRQSLGQGLEFLIYFQGNSAPDKSGLPSDRFSAERTGGSVSTLTIQRTQQEDSAVYLCASSFVQSGPGSNYGYTFGSGTRLTVV.

This clonotype has a single count. The gene calls are TRBV5-1 and TRBJ2-7; D is undetermined. This CDR3 is 14 amino acids long. Germline V gene sequence: CDR1 SGHRS, CDR2 YFSETQ. The V end lost 0 bases, the J end lost 4 bases, and 11 bases lay between the germline ends. CDR3 sequence reads: CASSLVSVSYEQYF. The CDR3 nucleotides read TGCGCCAGCAGCTTGGTATCAGTTTCATACGAGCAGTACTTC. Based on the CDR3 plus reference TRBV5-1 and TRBJ2-7, the full variable domain is KAGVTQTPRYLIKTRGQQVTLSCSPISGHRSVSWYQQTPGQGLQFLFEYFSETQRNKGNFPGRFSGRQFSNSRSEMNVSTLELGDSALYLCASSLVSVSYEQYFGPGTRLTVT.

Comments on this clonotype: Compared with germline, one end of the junction differs, possibly owing to a read error. The chain joins TRBV11-2 to TRBJ2-3, with 7 positions matching TRBD2. This CDR3 comprises 17 residues. From germline, CDR1 is SGHAT and CDR2 FQNNGV. CDR3: CACSSVGGGSPTDKQYF. The CDR3 DNA reads as TGTGCCTGCAGCTCCGTGGGTGGCGGGAGCCCCACAGATAAGCAGTATTTT.

In the case of this clonotype: With a much larger clone just one base away, this may be a read error. The chain links TRBV28 to TRBJ2-1; D ambiguous. The CDR3 contains 13 residues. V lost 3 bases, J lost 7 bases, and 10 bases lay in between. Germline loops: CDR1 MDHEN, CDR2 SYDVKM. CDR3 coding DNA: TGTGCCAGCAGTTTTCCCTGCGGAAATGAGCAGTTCTTC. Translated: CASSFPCGNEQFF.

A word on this clonotype: Possible read error: a much larger clone is one base away. V usage is TRBV5-1 and J usage is TRBJ2-3; 7 nucleotides line up with TRBD2. The germline V gene encodes CDR1 SGHRS and CDR2 YFSETQ. CDR3 length: 16 amino acids. In DNA form, the CDR3 reads TGCGCCAGCAACTTGGCCCGGGGGGACCCCACAGATACGCAGTATTTT. This encodes CASNLARGDPTDTQYF.

A remark on this clonotype: As the CDR3 is not closed by the conserved phenylalanine or tryptophan, this likely results from a read error. The chain uses TRBV29-1 and TRBJ2-1; D uncertain. CDR3 length equals 13 residues. Germline CDR1 and CDR2: SQVTM and ANQGSEA. This chain's CDR3 is CSVGRSSYNEQFL. DNA of the CDR3: TGCAGCGTTGGACGGAGCTCCTATAATGAGCAGTTCTTA.

As concerns this clonotype: The junction does not match germline at one end; this may be a read error. The chain couples TRBV11-1 to TRBJ2-2, with a possible D match to TRBD2 (5 bases). CDR1 and CDR2 from the germline V gene are SGHAT and FQDESV (reference sequence). The CDR3 consists of 17 residues. CDR3 sequence: CASRGRTGSANSGEPFF. CDR3 nucleotide sequence: TGTGCCAGCAGGGGAAGAACGGGATCCGCGAACTCCGGAGAGCCGTTTTTT.

A note on this clonotype: This may be a read error: a much more frequent sequence differs by one nucleotide. The CDR3 region is CANPWGGTEAFF. The CDR3, as DNA: TGTGCCAACCCCTGGGGGGGGACTGAAGCTTTCTTT. V gene TRBV6-6 combines with J gene TRBJ1-1; possible D gene TRBD1, 5 bases. CDR3 length: 12 residues. With 10 bases removed from V and 5 bases from J, the gap between germline ends came to 14 bases. Germline assignment: CDR1 MNHNY and CDR2 SVGAGI (reference sequence).

This clonotype was seen more than once but under ten times. CDR3 bases: TGTGCCAGCAGCCACATGACATGGACAGGGGGAGCTAGGGAGCATTTT. Protein: CASSHMTWTGGAREHF. The chain has TRBV28 and TRBJ1-5, with 10 bases matching TRBD1. The germline CDR1 and CDR2 sequences are MDHEN and SYDVKM. The CDR3 consists of 16 residues. V dropped 6 bases and J dropped 14; count of bases not matched to a gene: 19.

This clonotype was counted many times. The genes are TRBV7-2 and TRBJ2-1, with no clear D. The CDR3 sequence is 13 residues long. Trimming took 3 bases from V and 9 from J, leaving 12 bases between them. Germline CDR1 SGHTA, CDR2 FQGNSA. CDR3 nucleotides: TGTGCCAGCAGCTTCCTTAAGCTAGGTGAGCAGTTCTTC. This encodes CASSFLKLGEQFF.